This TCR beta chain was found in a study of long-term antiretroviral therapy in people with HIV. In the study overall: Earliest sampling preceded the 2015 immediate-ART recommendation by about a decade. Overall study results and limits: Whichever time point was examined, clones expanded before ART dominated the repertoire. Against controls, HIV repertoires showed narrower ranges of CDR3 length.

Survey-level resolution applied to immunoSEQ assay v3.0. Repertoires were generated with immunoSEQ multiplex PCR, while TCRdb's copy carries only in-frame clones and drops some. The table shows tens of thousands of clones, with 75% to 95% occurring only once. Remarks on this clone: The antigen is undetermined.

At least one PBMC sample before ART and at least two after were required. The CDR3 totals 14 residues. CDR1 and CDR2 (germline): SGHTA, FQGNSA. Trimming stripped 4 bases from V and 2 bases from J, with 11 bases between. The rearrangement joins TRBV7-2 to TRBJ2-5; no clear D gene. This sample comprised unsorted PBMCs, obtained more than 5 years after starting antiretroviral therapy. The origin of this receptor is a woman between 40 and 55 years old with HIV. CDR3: CASSYQVGQETQYF. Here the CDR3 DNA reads TGTGCCAGCAGCTACCAAGTAGGGCAAGAGACCCAGTACTTC. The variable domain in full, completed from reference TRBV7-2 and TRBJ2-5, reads GAGVSQSPSNKVTEKGKDVELRCDPISGHTALYWYRQSLGQGLEFLIYFQGNSAPDKSGLPSDRFSAERTGGSVSTLTIQRTQQEDSAVYLCASSYQVGQETQYFGPGTRLLVL.